Following are 11 T cell receptor beta chains from one sample sequenced in a study of CD8 T cells in ankylosing spondylitis. TCRdb passed the 5' RACE reads through MiXCR, listing each CDR3 protein once. The repertoire holds more than 150,000 distinct CDR3 sequences, approximately 18% seen once, with around 4.7% in the top ten. The sequencing input was blood, either unsorted or a sorted T cell fraction (not recorded which). The receptors shown here come from a male donor aged 5-29 years with ankylosing spondylitis or in good health (not recorded which).

This clonotype was recorded at least ten times. The V gene is TRBV14, the J gene TRBJ1-3; D possibly corresponds to TRBD1 (6 bases). V was clipped by 5 bases and J by 0 bases, with 17 bases between them. CDR1 and CDR2 (germline): SGHDN, FVKESK. The CDR3 sequence is 17 residues long. The CDR3 DNA sequence: TGTGCCAGCAGCTTTCCGACAGGAACCGTCTCTGGAAACACCATATATTTT. Encoded protein: CASSFPTGTVSGNTIYF. Combining the CDR3 with reference TRBV14 and TRBJ1-3 gives the whole variable domain EAGVTQFPSHSVIEKGQTVTLRCDPISGHDNLYWYRRVMGKEIKFLLHFVKESKQDESGMPNNRFLAERTGGTYSTLKVQPAELEDSGVYFCASSFPTGTVSGNTIYFGEGSWLTVV.

The chain's CDR3 is CASYSSNEQFF. CDR3 coding DNA: TGTGCCAGCTACAGTAGCAATGAGCAGTTCTTC. The chain links TRBV6-5 to TRBJ2-1; D remains ambiguous. The germline V gene has CDR1 MNHEY and CDR2 SVGAGI. The CDR3 contains 11 residues. The germline V and J ends were trimmed by 8 bases and 6 bases, with 8 bases remaining between them.

This clonotype was picked up many times. The chain carries TRBV5-5 and TRBJ2-3, with unresolved D. The CDR3 spans 14 residues. The germline V gene encodes CDR1 SGHKS and CDR2 YYEKEE (reference sequence). V lost 6 bases and J lost 0, with 11 bases in between. CDR3 sequence: CASTDQSSTDTQYF. The CDR3 coding sequence is TGTGCCAGCACCGACCAGTCTAGCACAGATACGCAGTATTTT.

This clonotype was detected ten times or more. V is TRBV6-5 and J is TRBJ1-5; D unresolved. V was shortened by 0 bases and J by 3 bases, with 12 bases between the two germline ends. CDR3 size: 16 residues. Germline values: CDR1 MNHEY, CDR2 SVGAGI. CDR3 sequence: CASSYSRHALNQPQHF. DNA of the CDR3: TGTGCCAGCAGTTACTCTAGACACGCACTCAATCAGCCCCAGCATTTT.

This sequence joins TRBV29-1 and TRBJ2-1, with D tentatively TRBD1 (5 bases). Between the trimmed V and J ends, which lost 6 bases and 0 bases, there was a span of 15 bases. The CDR3 spans 15 residues. Germline CDR1 SQVTM, CDR2 ANQGSEA. CDR3: CSVTRGKSSYNEQFF. CDR3 bases: TGCAGCGTCACAAGGGGAAAGAGCTCCTACAATGAGCAGTTCTTC.

Only a few counts were recorded for this clonotype. This chain uses TRBV29-1 with TRBJ2-7; a weak D match, TRBD1 (5 bases). The V end lost 4 bases, the J end lost 0 bases, and 13 bases lay between the germline ends. The CDR3 length is 14 residues. Germline lookup yields CDR1 SQVTM and CDR2 ANQGSEA. CDR3 sequence: CSVVRTTGSYEQYF. CDR3 bases: TGCAGCGTTGTCCGGACAACTGGCTCCTACGAGCAGTACTTC.

The sample holds many counts of this clonotype. CDR3: CASRGPLLEQYF. In nucleotides, the CDR3 is TGTGCCAGCCGAGGCCCTCTACTCGAGCAGTACTTC. This chain uses TRBV6-1 with TRBJ2-7; no definite D call. This CDR3 contains 12 residues. The germline V gene encodes CDR1 MNHNS and CDR2 SASEGT. V was clipped by 8 bases and J by 6 bases, with 14 bases between them.

This clonotype was seen ten or more times. The chain couples TRBV12-3 or TRBV12-4 to TRBJ1-3, with a possible D match to TRBD1 (6 bases). The CDR3 sequence is 16 residues long. The V and J ends lost 6 bases and 0 bases respectively, with 15 bases between them. As DNA, the CDR3 is TGTGCCAGCAGCGAACAGGGCTATCCCTCTGGAAACACCATATATTTT. This translates into CASSEQGYPSGNTIYF.

This clonotype was seen at least ten times. The CDR3 here is CASSPTDTYEQYF. The CDR3 nucleotides are TGTGCCAGCAGCCCGACGGATACCTACGAGCAGTACTTC. The chain combines TRBV7-9 with TRBJ2-7; D remains ambiguous. CDR1 is SEHNR and CDR2 is FQNEAQ in the germline V gene (reference sequence). The CDR3 has 13 amino acids. With 5 bases removed from V and 2 bases from J, the gap between germline ends came to 10 bases.

At least ten counts were recorded for this clonotype. The rearrangement uses TRBV20-1 and TRBJ2-1; D perhaps matches TRBD2 (6 bases). The CDR3 extends over 15 amino acids. Germline assignment: CDR1 DFQATT and CDR2 SNEGSKA (reference sequence). V lost 6 bases and J 0 bases, leaving 15 bases between the germline ends. The CDR3 DNA reads as TGCAGTGCCTCCCGGCCCGGGAGCTCCTACAATGAGCAGTTCTTC. Translation gives CSASRPGSSYNEQFF.

In its sample, this clonotype was seen many times. The chain carries TRBV12-3 or TRBV12-4 and TRBJ2-3, with 8 bases that match TRBD2. CDR3 length: 15 amino acids. V was pared by 6 bases and J by 4 bases, with 9 bases of the junction left unmatched. The CDR3 DNA reads TGTGCCAGCAGCGATCGACTAGCGATTTCAGATACGCAGTATTTT. Translation: CASSDRLAISDTQYF.